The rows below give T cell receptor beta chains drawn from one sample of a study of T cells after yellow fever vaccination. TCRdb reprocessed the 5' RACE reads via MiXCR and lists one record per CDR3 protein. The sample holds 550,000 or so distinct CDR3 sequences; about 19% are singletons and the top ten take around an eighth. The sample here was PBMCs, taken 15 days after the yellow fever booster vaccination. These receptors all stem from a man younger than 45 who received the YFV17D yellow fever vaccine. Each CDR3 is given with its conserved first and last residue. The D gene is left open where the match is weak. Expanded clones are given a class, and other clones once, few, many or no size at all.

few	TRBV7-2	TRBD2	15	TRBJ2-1	TGTGCCAGCAGCCAAACTAGCGGGACTCACAATGAGCAGTTCTTC	CASSQTSGTHNEQFF
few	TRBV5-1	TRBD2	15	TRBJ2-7	TGCGCCAGCAGCTTGGACGCGGGAGCTTTCTACGAGCAGTACTTC	CASSLDAGAFYEQYF
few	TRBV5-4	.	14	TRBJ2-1	TGTGCCAGCATCCAGGTCGGGACGCCGGATGAGCAGTTCTTC	CASIQVGTPDEQFF
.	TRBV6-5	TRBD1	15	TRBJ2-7	TGTGCCAGCAGTTTGGCCCGACAGGGGGCCTACGAGCAGTACTTC	CASSLARQGAYEQYF
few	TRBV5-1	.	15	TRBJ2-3	TGCGCCAGCAGCTCCCGGGACACCAGCACAGATACGCAGTATTTT	CASSSRDTSTDTQYF
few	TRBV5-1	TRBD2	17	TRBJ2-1	TGCGCCAGCAGCTTGGACCTTTTGACTAGCGGCTACAATGAGCAGTTCTTC	CASSLDLLTSGYNEQFF
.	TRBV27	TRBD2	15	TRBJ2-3	TGTGCCAGCAGTTTGACTAGCGGGAGGACAGATACGCAGTATTTT	CASSLTSGRTDTQYF
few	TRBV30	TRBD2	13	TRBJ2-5	TGTGCCTGGAGTGAAGCGGGAGAGGGGACCCAGTACTTC	CAWSEAGEGTQYF
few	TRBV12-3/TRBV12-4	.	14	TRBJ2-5	TGTGCCAGCAGTTTAGCGCTTGGGGTGGAGACCCAGTACTTC	CASSLALGVETQYF
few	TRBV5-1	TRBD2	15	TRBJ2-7	TGCGCCAGCAGCTCAGCCGGGACTAGCGGTCTAGAGCAGTACTTC	CASSSAGTSGLEQYF
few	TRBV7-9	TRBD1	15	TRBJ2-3	TGTGCCAGCAGCACCCAGGGGGCTAGCACAGATACGCAGTATTTT	CASSTQGASTDTQYF
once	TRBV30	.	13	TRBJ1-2	TGTGCCTGGAGTTCGGGGGGAATGGAAGGCTACACCTTC	CAWSSGGMEGYTF
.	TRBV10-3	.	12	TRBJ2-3	TGTGCCATCAGTGACAGCACAGATACGCAGTATTTT	CAISDSTDTQYF
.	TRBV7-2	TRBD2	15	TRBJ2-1	TGTGCCAGCAGCTTAGGCGGGGGGGAATACAATGAGCAGTTCTTC	CASSLGGGEYNEQFF
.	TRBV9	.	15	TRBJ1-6	TGTGCCAGCAGCCCCCCAAGCTCCTATAATTCACCCCTCCACTTT	CASSPPSSYNSPLHF
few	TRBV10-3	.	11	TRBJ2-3	TGTGCCAGAAGGGCCCTTAAAACGCAGTATTTT	CARRALKTQYF
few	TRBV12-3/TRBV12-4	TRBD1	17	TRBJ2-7	TGTGCCAGCAGTTTCGTGGCAGGGGGCACGAGTAGCTACGAGCAGTACTTC	CASSFVAGGTSSYEQYF
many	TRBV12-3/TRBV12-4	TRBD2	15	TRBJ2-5	TGTGCCAGCTCACCAGGACTAGCGGGAGTAGAGACCCAGTACTTC	CASSPGLAGVETQYF
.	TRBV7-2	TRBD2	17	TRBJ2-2	TGTGCCAGCAGATCCAACCGAGCGGGAGGGCCTGGCGGGGAGCTGTTTTTT	CASRSNRAGGPGGELFF
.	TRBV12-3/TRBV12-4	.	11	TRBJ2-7	TGTGCCAGCACAGCGAAGTACGAGCAGTACTTC	CASTAKYEQYF
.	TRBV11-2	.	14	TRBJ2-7	TGTGCCAGCAGCCGACGAGGGGATACCTGGGAGCAGTACTTC	CASSRRGDTWEQYF
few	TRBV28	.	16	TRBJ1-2	TGTGCCAGCAGTTTTTTTCCCGGGACGGATAACTATGGCTACACCTTC	CASSFFPGTDNYGYTF
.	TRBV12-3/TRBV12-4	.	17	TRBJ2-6	TGTGCCAGCAGTTGGCAGGGAAGGAGCTCTGGGGCCAACGTCCTGACTTTC	CASSWQGRSSGANVLTF
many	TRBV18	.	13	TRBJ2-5	TGTGCCAGCTCTGCAGGAGGGAGAGAGACCCAGTACTTC	CASSAGGRETQYF
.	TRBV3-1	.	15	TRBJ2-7	TGTGCCAGCAGCCAAGTCTTTTGGGGAGGCTACGAGCAGTACTTC	CASSQVFWGGYEQYF
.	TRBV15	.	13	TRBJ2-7	TGTGCCACCAGCAGAGAGCCCTCCTACGAGCAGTACTTC	CATSREPSYEQYF
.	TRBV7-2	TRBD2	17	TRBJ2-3	TGTGCCAGCAGCTTAGCCCCCCGCGGACTAGCTACAGATACGCAGTATTTT	CASSLAPRGLATDTQYF
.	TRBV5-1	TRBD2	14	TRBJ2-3	TGCGCCAGCAAGGTAGCGGGAGACACAGATACGCAGTATTTT	CASKVAGDTDTQYF
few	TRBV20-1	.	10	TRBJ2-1	TGCAGTGCCTTTGGTGATGAGCAGTTCTTC	CSAFGDEQFF
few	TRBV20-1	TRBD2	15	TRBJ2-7	TGCAGTGCTAGAGACCCAACTAGCGGGGCGGGTGAGCAGTACTTC	CSARDPTSGAGEQYF
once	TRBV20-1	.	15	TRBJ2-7	TGCAGTGCTAGATCTCCGACGGTGAGCTCCTACGAGCAGTACTTC	CSARSPTVSSYEQYF